What follows is one T cell receptor (beta chain) and its context. Its antigen remains unidentified. Researchers took RNA transcripts and amplified the TCR beta CDR3 regions from them. In the first-round RT-PCR of the TCR CDR3, the HTBI primer set was used. Each CDR3 protein is one row after TCRdb ran MiXCR on the multiplex PCR reads. The sample gives 500,000 to 550,000 distinct CDR3 sequences, just under 20% of which show up once; approximately 50% is in the top ten. This entry comes from a study of T cells in Graves' hyperthyroidism and ophthalmopathy. Study-wide background: Peripheral blood was taken when the disease was first diagnosed, before any treatment began.

Whole-study results and caveats: Separation of ophthalmopathy from stable hyperthyroidism was achieved by a 13 V-J model. Within blood appeared most thyroid clonotypes that had expanded above 0.001.

Under 3 months was the duration of disease in ophthalmopathy patients, who also had a Clinical Activity Score of at least 3 and a NOSPECS grade of at least 4. Trimming shortened V by 3 bases and J by 6 bases, and 10 bases separated the two germline ends. This CDR3 has 13 residues. Germline V gene data show CDR1 as SEHNR and CDR2 as FQNEAQ (reference sequence). Source material: blood. This receptor was taken from a man in his forties with Graves' ophthalmopathy. The chain is built from TRBV7-9 and TRBJ2-3; D is perhaps TRBD1 (5 bases). The CDR3 DNA sequence: TGTGCCAGCAGCTTTGGGGCCCCGGATACGCAGTATTTT. It encodes CASSFGAPDTQYF.